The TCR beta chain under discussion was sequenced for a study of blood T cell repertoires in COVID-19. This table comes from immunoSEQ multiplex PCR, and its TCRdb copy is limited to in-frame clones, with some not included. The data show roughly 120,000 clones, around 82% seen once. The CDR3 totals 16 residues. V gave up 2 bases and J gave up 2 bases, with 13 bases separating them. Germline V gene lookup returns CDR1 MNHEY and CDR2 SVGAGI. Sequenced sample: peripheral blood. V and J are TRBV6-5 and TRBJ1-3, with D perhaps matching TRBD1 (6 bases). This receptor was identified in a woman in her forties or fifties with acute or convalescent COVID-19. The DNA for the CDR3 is TGTGCCAGCAGTTACGGCGGGGGGCTTCCTGGAAACACCATATATTTT. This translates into CASSYGGGLPGNTIYF.